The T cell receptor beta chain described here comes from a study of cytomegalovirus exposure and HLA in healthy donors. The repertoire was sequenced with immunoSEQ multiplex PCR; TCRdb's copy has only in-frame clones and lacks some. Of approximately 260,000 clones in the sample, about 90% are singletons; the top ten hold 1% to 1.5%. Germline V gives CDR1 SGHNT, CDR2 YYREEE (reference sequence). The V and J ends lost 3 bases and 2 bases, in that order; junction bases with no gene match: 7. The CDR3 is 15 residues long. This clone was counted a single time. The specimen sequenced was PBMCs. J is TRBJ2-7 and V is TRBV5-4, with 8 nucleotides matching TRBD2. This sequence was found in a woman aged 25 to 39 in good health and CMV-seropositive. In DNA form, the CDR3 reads TGTGCCAGCAGCTCCGCGGGAGCGGGAGCCTACGAGCAGTACTTC. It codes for CASSSAGAGAYEQYF. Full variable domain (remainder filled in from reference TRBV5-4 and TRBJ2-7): ETGVTQSPTHLIKTRGQQVTLRCSSQSGHNTVSWYQQALGQGPQFIFQYYREEENGRGNFPPRFSGLQFPNYSSELNVNALELDDSALYLCASSSAGAGAYEQYFGPGTRLTVT.